This entry concerns a single TCR beta chain. Its matching antigen is unknown. The method was immunoSEQ multiplex PCR; TCRdb's version includes in-frame clones alone and lacks a portion of them. Of approximately 52,000 clones in the sample, about 89% were seen once. The time point: cycle 4 day 1 (C4D1), after around six weeks of nivolumab. After autologous stem cell transplantation all patients relapsed, and prior brentuximab vedotin exposure differed between cohorts. Best response was recorded as complete response, partial response or progressive disease. The data originate from a study of PD-1 blockade in classical Hodgkin lymphoma. General observations from the study: Diminished baseline TCR diversity has been reported in newly diagnosed patients relative to healthy donors. Any patient who commenced nivolumab under 1 year after ASCT was excluded.

V lost 0 bases to trimming and J lost 7 bases, with 21 bases between them. CDR3 length: 17 amino acids. The germline CDR1 and CDR2 sequences are SGHAT and FQNNGV. Sequencing was performed on peripheral blood mononuclear cells (PBMCs), taken before the fourth cycle of nivolumab. The sequence came from a human donor with classical Hodgkin lymphoma. The chain couples TRBV11-2 to TRBJ2-5, with TRBD2 as a possible D gene (6 bases). The CDR3 bases are TGTGCCAGCAGCTTAGATCAGCGGGCGAGGGAGTTGAGGACCCAGTACTTC. It yields the protein CASSLDQRARELRTQYF.